One T cell receptor (beta chain) is described in this entry. Sequencing used immunoSEQ multiplex PCR; TCRdb keeps in-frame clones, though not all of them. Counted here are under 40,000 clones, approximately 80% occurring once; the ten biggest clones make up approximately 2.5%. The data stem from a study of STAT5B mutations in CD4+ large granular lymphocyte leukemia. The sequence was collected from a human donor in good health. Sample: CD4+ T cells from blood buffy coats.

Here the CDR3 reads CAISESGRGRLQVDGYTF. In DNA form, the CDR3 reads TGTGCCATCAGTGAGTCGGGCAGGGGGCGCCTCCAGGTCGATGGCTACACCTTC. The V and J genes are TRBV10-3 and TRBJ1-2, with 8 bases fitting TRBD1. The V segment lost 0 bases and the J segment 6 bases; nucleotides outside the gene matches: 15. Germline V gene lookup returns CDR1 ENHRY and CDR2 SYGVKD. The CDR3 spans 18 residues.